This record looks at one TCR beta chain sequence and its context. Its antigen is still unknown. This entry comes from a study of T cell repertoires in cytomegalovirus infection. After removal of 3 bases from V and 1 base from J, the junction contained 5 bases not matched to a gene. Germline-derived CDR1 and CDR2 are LNHNV and YYDKDF (reference sequence). This CDR3 comprises 18 residues. TCRdb reprocessed the reads via MiXCR and lists one record per CDR3 protein. The sample lists about 270,000 distinct CDR3 sequences; around 20% were seen once. This specimen consisted of cultured PBMCs, obtained from culture after CMV antigen stimulation. This chain joins TRBV15 and TRBJ2-6; 11 bases are a match to TRBD1. This sequence originates from a human donor in good health (CMV status not recorded). Some clones in this sample may be carry-over from other donors' samples. The CDR3 DNA sequence: TGTGCCACCAGCAGGGGGACAGGGGGGACTTCTGGGGCCAACGTCCTGACTTTC. Translation gives CATSRGTGGTSGANVLTF.